The rows below give T cell receptor beta chains drawn from one sample of a study of blood T cell repertoires in COVID-19. Assay used: immunoSEQ multiplex PCR; TCRdb lists only in-frame clones, some missing. This sample has 130,000 or so clones, with around 81% found just once. Sequenced material: peripheral blood. Receptors were obtained from a woman aged 55-69 years with active or convalescent COVID-19. The CDR3 runs from the conserved cysteine through the conserved F or W. A D gene is named only where the DNA matches it firmly. Some rows mark clone size as missing; the rest say once, few, many or name a class of expanded clone.

J gene	CDR3 length	D gene	V gene	clone size	CDR3 DNA	CDR3 protein
TRBJ2-5	18	TRBD1	TRBV5-1	NA	TGCGCCAGCAGCTCGACCACATTTGGACAGGGATGGCAAGAGACCCAGTACTTC	CASSSTTFGQGWQETQYF
TRBJ1-4	15	NA	TRBV15	NA	TGTGCCACCAGAGGAGGGTCGACGGGTAATGAAAAACTGTTTTTT	CATRGGSTGNEKLFF
TRBJ1-1	15	TRBD1	TRBV7-2	NA	TGTGCCAGCAGCTACGGACAGGGATTGAACACTGAAGCTTTCTTT	CASSYGQGLNTEAFF
TRBJ2-7	13	TRBD1	TRBV5-1	NA	TGCGCCAGCAGCCTGGGGACAGGGGACGAGCAGTACTTC	CASSLGTGDEQYF
TRBJ2-5	16	NA	TRBV6-1	NA	TGTGCCAGCAGTGAGAATCTAGCTATGTACCAAGAGACCCAGTACTTC	CASSENLAMYQETQYF
TRBJ2-1	16	TRBD2	TRBV3-1/TRBV3-2	NA	TGTGCCAGCAGCCACGGTAGCGGGGGGTGGACAGAAGAGCAGTTCTTC	CASSHGSGGWTEEQFF
TRBJ1-4	14	NA	TRBV9	NA	TGTGCCAGCAGCGAGGCCGGGTCCTCGGAAAAACTGTTTTTT	CASSEAGSSEKLFF
TRBJ2-3	17	TRBD2	TRBV18	NA	TGTGCCAGCTCACTACCACGGTTTCGGGGGGAGACAGATACGCAGTATTTT	CASSLPRFRGETDTQYF
TRBJ1-6	14	TRBD1	TRBV6-6	NA	TGTGCCAGCAGCCCCGGACAGGAAAATTCACCCCTCCACTTT	CASSPGQENSPLHF
TRBJ1-4	16	TRBD1	TRBV5-4	NA	TGTGCCAGCAGCTTGGGAGGGGGCACGGCTAATGAAAAACTGTTTTTT	CASSLGGGTANEKLFF
TRBJ1-1	15	NA	TRBV28	NA	TGTGCCAGCAGTTTACCGGGGGGGTCGAACACTGAAGCTTTCTTT	CASSLPGGSNTEAFF
TRBJ2-1	15	TRBD2	TRBV9	NA	TGTGCCAGCAGCGTAAGCGGGAGTGGACCCAGTGAGCAGTTCTTC	CASSVSGSGPSEQFF
TRBJ1-2	15	NA	TRBV5-5	NA	TGTGCCAGCACCCTCACCGGGAGCATTAACTATGGCTACACCTTC	CASTLTGSINYGYTF
TRBJ2-1	14	TRBD1	TRBV7-8	NA	TGTGCCAGCAGCCCTGGGACAGGTCGGAGTGAGCAGTTCTTC	CASSPGTGRSEQFF
TRBJ2-7	16	TRBD2	TRBV3-1/TRBV3-2	many	TGTGCCAGCAGCCGCCCCGGGACTAGCGGATACTACGAGCAGTACTTC	CASSRPGTSGYYEQYF
TRBJ1-5	16	NA	TRBV6-1	NA	TGTGCCAGCAGTGAAGCGTTGGGGGGGCGGAATCAGCCCCAGCATTTT	CASSEALGGRNQPQHF
TRBJ1-2	12	TRBD1	TRBV18	NA	TGTGCCAGCTCACCGGGACAGTATGGCTACACCTTC	CASSPGQYGYTF